This TCR beta chain was profiled in a study of blood T cell repertoires in COVID-19. As for the study in general: Nucleic acid was either cDNA or gDNA, and it came from T cells, B-cell-depleted T cells, or PBMCs.

In the source study's methods: Amplification of reference gene primers was used by the study to estimate nucleated cell counts. Clones were sequenced by immunoSEQ multiplex PCR, and TCRdb holds only the in-frame ones, with some missing. That table supplies the V and J calls and clone size; D and trimming were determined from the DNA. The sample holds around 250,000 clones, about four fifths seen once. Per the germline V gene, CDR1 is SGHDT and CDR2 is YYEEEE. V was clipped by 0 bases and J by 3 bases, with 10 bases between them. CDR3 length: 14 residues. The source of this sequence is a man aged 50-60 years who had recovered from COVID-19. Sequenced material: PBMCs or T cells enriched from blood (not recorded which). The chain is built from TRBV5-6 and TRBJ2-7; D perhaps matches TRBD1 (6 bases). This CDR3 is CASSLGGPNYEQYF. CDR3 DNA: TGTGCCAGCAGCTTGGGGGGGCCCAACTACGAGCAGTACTTC.